This TCR beta chain was identified in a study of cytomegalovirus exposure and HLA in healthy donors. Background on the study: Out of 170 million or so T cells, an earlier analysis found fewer than 140 million unique TCR beta sequences in total. Study results and limitations: Another analysis was done later, and it associated 16,951 TCR beta sequences with HLA alleles at 0.05 false discovery rate. Links to common viral pathogens appeared, in a later analysis, for several of the most significant clusters. For most subjects, TCR beta sequences were reported to predict HLA-A and HLA-B alleles with accuracy.

The V and J ends lost 2 bases and 1 base, in that order; junction bases with no gene match: 14. This CDR3 has 19 residues. Germline CDR1 and CDR2: SGHRS and YFSETQ. Turning to this clone: The antigen remains unidentified.

The study ran its PCR with 60 Vbeta and 13 Jbeta primers. Sequencing used immunoSEQ multiplex PCR; TCRdb keeps in-frame clones, though not all of them. The sample carries about 190,000 clones, 75% to 85% recorded once. The chain uses TRBV5-1 and TRBJ2-3; the match to TRBD1 covers 9 bases. Sequences were obtained from PBMCs. The source of this sequence is a boy aged 5-17 years in good health and CMV-seronegative. The CDR3: CASSFRKTHGDRGTDTQYF. The CDR3 DNA is TGCGCCAGCAGCTTCCGCAAAACACACGGGGACAGGGGCACAGATACGCAGTATTTT.